Shown below are 10 T cell receptor beta chains from a single sample sequenced in a study of T-cell memory formation after mild COVID-19. TCRdb processed the 5' RACE reads anew with MiXCR; each CDR3 protein has one entry. This table holds 400,000 or so distinct CDR3 sequences, around 20% found once. The sequenced sample was PBMCs or a T cell subset sorted from them (not recorded which). The receptors here all came from an adult woman who had mild COVID-19 (a few samples of this study predate the infection). Cell type and time point are not known.

This clonotype was counted between two and nine times. The rearrangement joins TRBV9 to TRBJ1-1; D is possibly TRBD1 (5 bases). Germline V gene sequence: CDR1 SGDLS, CDR2 YYNGEE. This CDR3 spans 14 amino acids. Between the trimmed V and J ends, which lost 3 bases and 4 bases, there was a span of 13 bases. The CDR3 DNA is TGTGCCAGCAGCGCCTCCGGGAGGGGCACTGAAGCTTTCTTT. Protein: CASSASGRGTEAFF. The entire variable domain, with the rest obtained from reference TRBV9 and TRBJ1-1, is as follows: DSGVTQTPKHLITATGQRVTLRCSPRSGDLSVYWYQQSLDQGLQFLIQYYNGEERAKGNILERFSAQQFPDLHSELNLSSLELGDSALYFCASSASGRGTEAFFGQGTRLTVV.

The table lists this clonotype with a count of one. The rearrangement joins TRBV20-1 to TRBJ2-1, with 9 bases that match TRBD2. The CDR3 extends over 16 amino acids. Germline V gene sequence: CDR1 DFQATT, CDR2 SNEGSKA (reference sequence). J was trimmed by 7 bases and V by 0 bases; bases with no gene match: 10. In DNA, the CDR3 is TGCAGTGCTAGAGACCCTTTAGCGGGGGTCGGTAATGAGCAGTTCTTC. It encodes CSARDPLAGVGNEQFF.

The rearrangement uses TRBV27 and TRBJ1-2; D is uncertain. Germline CDR1 and CDR2: MNHEY and SMNVEV (reference sequence). The CDR3 runs 12 residues. The V end was cut by 5 bases, the J end by 5 bases, with 9 bases between. CDR3 residues: CASSPDLYGYTF. CDR3 coding DNA: TGTGCCAGCAGTCCCGATTTATATGGCTACACCTTC.

The V call is TRBV6-5, the J call TRBJ1-2; D may be TRBD1 (5 bases). V gave up 0 bases and J gave up 4 bases, with 9 bases separating them. The CDR3 extends over 14 amino acids. Germline lookup yields CDR1 MNHEY and CDR2 SVGAGI. The CDR3 loop is CASSYSGRIYGYTF. In DNA, the CDR3 is TGTGCCAGCAGTTACTCGGGACGGATCTATGGCTACACCTTC.

This chain links TRBV24-1 with TRBJ1-2; D is uncertain. The germline V gene encodes CDR1 KGHDR and CDR2 SFDVKD. The CDR3 is made up of 14 amino acids. Trimming cost V 0 bases and J 4 bases, with 8 bases left between them. CDR3 coding DNA: TGTGCCACCAGTGATTTGAGGCGGCCCTATGGCTACACCTTC. Translating it yields CATSDLRRPYGYTF.

The chain employs TRBV12-3 or TRBV12-4 and TRBJ1-1; possibly TRBD1 for D (5 bases). V was clipped by 7 bases and J by 3 bases, with 9 bases between them. This CDR3 is built from 12 residues. CDR3 protein: CASIGGDTEAFF. The CDR3 DNA reads as TGTGCCAGCATCGGGGGGGACACTGAAGCTTTCTTT.

The CDR3: CASSVGTGGVYEQYF. The CDR3 nucleotides read TGTGCCAGCAGCGTCGGGACAGGGGGCGTCTACGAGCAGTACTTC. This chain links TRBV7-2 with TRBJ2-7, with 12 bases lining up with TRBD1. CDR1 and CDR2 from the germline V gene are SGHTA and FQGNSA. This CDR3 has 15 amino acids. After removal of 5 bases from V and 3 bases from J, the junction contained 5 bases not matched to a gene.

V and J are TRBV5-1 and TRBJ2-5; TRBD1 matches 8 bases. The germline V gene encodes CDR1 SGHRS and CDR2 YFSETQ. V shed 3 bases, J shed 2 bases, and the junction held 9 bases outside the gene matches. The CDR3 has 16 amino acids. The CDR3 coding sequence is TGCGCCAGCAGCTCCCAGACAGGGGACCCTCAAGAGACCCAGTACTTC. As protein: CASSSQTGDPQETQYF.

This sequence joins TRBV6-5 and TRBJ2-3; TRBD2 aligns across 10 bases. The germline gives CDR1 MNHEY, CDR2 SVGAGI. V shed 6 bases and J 10 bases; nucleotides not matched to a gene: 10. The length of the CDR3 is 14 residues. CDR3 sequence reads: CASSSPGTSDAQYF. The DNA of the CDR3 is TGTGCCAGCAGCTCACCCGGGACTAGCGACGCGCAGTATTTT.

The DNA of the CDR3 is TGTGCCAGTAGTAAAATGGACAGCTCCTCCTATGGCTACACCTTC. Translating it yields CASSKMDSSSYGYTF. The rearrangement links TRBV19 to TRBJ1-2; TRBD1 is a possible D gene (6 bases). The CDR3 extends over 15 amino acids. Trimming took 4 bases from V and 4 from J, leaving 16 bases between them. The germline gives CDR1 LNHDA, CDR2 SQIVND (reference sequence).